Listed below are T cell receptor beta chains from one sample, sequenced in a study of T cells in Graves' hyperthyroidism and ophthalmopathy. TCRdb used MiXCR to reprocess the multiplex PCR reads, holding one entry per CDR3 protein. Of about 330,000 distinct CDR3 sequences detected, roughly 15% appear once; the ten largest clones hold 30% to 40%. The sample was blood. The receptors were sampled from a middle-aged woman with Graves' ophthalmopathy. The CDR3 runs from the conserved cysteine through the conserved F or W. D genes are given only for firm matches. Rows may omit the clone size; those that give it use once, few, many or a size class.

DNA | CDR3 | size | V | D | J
TGCAGTGCTAGAGATACCGGTTTGGGTTACGAGCAGTACTTC | CSARDTGLGYEQYF | many | TRBV20-1 | NA | TRBJ2-7
TGTGCCAGCCTCGGGGGCGCGGTCGGTGGCCAGCCCCAGCATTTT | CASLGGAVGGQPQHF | many | TRBV6-2/TRBV6-3 | NA | TRBJ1-5
TGCAGTGCCCGGCCAGGAGCAGAGACCCAGTACTTC | CSARPGAETQYF | NA | TRBV20-1 | NA | TRBJ2-5
TGTGCCAGTAGTATTGAGGGGCTAAGTCAGCCCCAGCATTTT | CASSIEGLSQPQHF | few | TRBV19 | NA | TRBJ1-5
TGCGCCAGCAGCTTAGGCGTGAACAATGAGCAGTTCTTC | CASSLGVNNEQFF | many | TRBV5-1 | NA | TRBJ2-1
TGTGCCAGCAGCTTAGAAGGTAGCGGGAGAGGGGGAACACTTAACAATGAGCAGTTCTTC | CASSLEGSGRGGTLNNEQFF | many | TRBV7-2 | TRBD2 | TRBJ2-1
TGTGCCAGCAGCCAAGATTCCAGGGGGCGCACTGAAGCTTTCTTT | CASSQDSRGRTEAFF | NA | TRBV3-1 | TRBD1 | TRBJ1-1
TGTGCCAGCAGCTTAGAGGTGCCCGGGGAGCTGTTTTTT | CASSLEVPGELFF | NA | TRBV7-9 | NA | TRBJ2-2
TGCAGTGCTAGAGATTACGGGGTTCGGTCGGGAGGCTACACCTTC | CSARDYGVRSGGYTF | many | TRBV20-1 | NA | TRBJ1-2
TGTGCCAGCAGCTTCTTAATGGGAGAGGGTCCCCGCGAGCAGTACTTC | CASSFLMGEGPREQYF | NA | TRBV7-9 | NA | TRBJ2-7
TGTGCCAGCAGTCTCCAGGGGGTCCAAGAGACCCAGTACTTC | CASSLQGVQETQYF | many | TRBV11-2 | TRBD1 | TRBJ2-5
TGTGCCAGCAGGGGACAGGATCATAGCAATCAGCCCCAGCATTTT | CASRGQDHSNQPQHF | NA | TRBV2 | TRBD1 | TRBJ1-5
TGTGCCAGCAACAGGGCGTATGGCTACACCTTC | CASNRAYGYTF | many | TRBV2 | NA | TRBJ1-2
TGTGCCATCAGTGAGCGGAGTCTGGGCACAGATACGCAGTATTTT | CAISERSLGTDTQYF | few | TRBV10-3 | NA | TRBJ2-3
TGCAGTGCTAACAGGGGTGGAACTGAAGCTTTCTTT | CSANRGGTEAFF | NA | TRBV20-1 | TRBD1 | TRBJ1-1
TGTGCCAGCAGCTTGCAGACAGGGAGCACAGATACGCAGTATTTT | CASSLQTGSTDTQYF | many | TRBV7-9 | TRBD1 | TRBJ2-3
TGTGCCAGCAGCGACCGGGACAGGGGCAGGGAAAAACTGTTTTTT | CASSDRDRGREKLFF | NA | TRBV7-9 | TRBD1 | TRBJ1-4
TGTGCCAGCTCACCACGACAGGGGTTGGACACTGAAGCTTTCTTT | CASSPRQGLDTEAFF | many | TRBV18 | TRBD1 | TRBJ1-1
TGTGCCACCAGCACCAGACAGGGTCCAGCCTACGAGCAGTACTTC | CATSTRQGPAYEQYF | NA | TRBV15 | TRBD1 | TRBJ2-7
TGCAGTGCTACCTCAGTTGCGGAGGGGTTCTATGGCTACACCTTC | CSATSVAEGFYGYTF | few | TRBV20-1 | NA | TRBJ1-2
TGTGCCAGCAGCCCTCGTGGGATGCCTATTTATGGCTACACCTTC | CASSPRGMPIYGYTF | few | TRBV13 | NA | TRBJ1-2
TGTGCCAGCAGTTCCCTGCGACAGGGGGGTCCCTACGAGCAGTACTTC | CASSSLRQGGPYEQYF | many | TRBV12-3/TRBV12-4 | TRBD1 | TRBJ2-7
TGTGCCAGCAGTGATACCATCCAAGAGACCCAGTACTTC | CASSDTIQETQYF | many | TRBV2 | NA | TRBJ2-5
TGCAGTGCTCTTCGCTGGGGAAGGGGCAATCAGCCCCAGCATTTT | CSALRWGRGNQPQHF | many | TRBV20-1 | NA | TRBJ1-5
TGTGCCAGCAACCGACAGGGGAGGGACCAAGAGACCCAGTACTTC | CASNRQGRDQETQYF | many | TRBV9 | NA | TRBJ2-5
TGTGCCAGCAGCCGCTGGGGAAATTTGAACACTGAAGCTTTCTTT | CASSRWGNLNTEAFF | many | TRBV3-1 | NA | TRBJ1-1
TGCAGTGCTAGGCAAGGGGGGGCTAGCACAGATACGCAGTATTTT | CSARQGGASTDTQYF | few | TRBV20-1 | NA | TRBJ2-3
TGTGCCAGCTCCTTGAGGAATCAGCCCCAGCATTTT | CASSLRNQPQHF | many | TRBV3-1 | NA | TRBJ1-5
TGTGCCAGCAGCTTAGGAGCGTCTAGCGGGAGGACAGATACGCAGTATTTT | CASSLGASSGRTDTQYF | many | TRBV7-9 | TRBD2 | TRBJ2-3
TGCAGTGCTAGACCCCGGACAGTCTCTAATTCACCCCTCCACTTT | CSARPRTVSNSPLHF | many | TRBV20-1 | NA | TRBJ1-6
TGTGCCAGCAGTCGGGGAGGGACCAACTATGGCTACACCTTC | CASSRGGTNYGYTF | NA | TRBV28 | NA | TRBJ1-2
TGTGCCAGCAGAGGAAGCGGGGGCTCGACTAAGCAGTTCTTC | CASRGSGGSTKQFF | many | TRBV27 | TRBD2 | TRBJ2-1
TGCAGTGCTAGTAGTTGGCGGGATACGCAGTATTTT | CSASSWRDTQYF | NA | TRBV20-1 | NA | TRBJ2-3
TGTGCCAGCAGCCAAGGGACTAGCCTGGGTGAGCAGTTCTTC | CASSQGTSLGEQFF | NA | TRBV4-2 | TRBD2 | TRBJ2-1
TGTGCCAGTAGTATTCTAGCTACCAGCGCCAATGAGCAGTTCTTC | CASSILATSANEQFF | many | TRBV19 | NA | TRBJ2-1
TGCAGTGCTCATCCCGACCCTAATGAAAAACTGTTTTTT | CSAHPDPNEKLFF | many | TRBV20-1 | NA | TRBJ1-4
TGTGCCAGCAGCTTCCCCTTGACCGGGACAGCTAGCACAGATACGCAGTATTTT | CASSFPLTGTASTDTQYF | few | TRBV11-2 | TRBD1 | TRBJ2-3
TGTGCCACCAGCAGACCGCGGACAGCCGGGGAGACCCAGTACTTC | CATSRPRTAGETQYF | many | TRBV15 | NA | TRBJ2-5
TGTGCCAGCAGCTTGTTGCCTAGTCAGGGGGGCACAGATACGCAGTATTTT | CASSLLPSQGGTDTQYF | few | TRBV5-6 | TRBD1 | TRBJ2-3
TGTGCCAGCAGCTTGTCCCCCCGGACCATCACTGAAGCTTTCTTT | CASSLSPRTITEAFF | many | TRBV5-5 | NA | TRBJ1-1
TGTGCCAGCAGTTCGTCGACAGGGCTCGGCTACACCTTC | CASSSSTGLGYTF | many | TRBV28 | TRBD1 | TRBJ1-2
TGTGCCAGCAGTACTCCGGGACAGGGTCAGCCCCAGCATTTT | CASSTPGQGQPQHF | many | TRBV28 | TRBD1 | TRBJ1-5
TGCAGTGCTAGCCCGGGACAATTAACCTACGAGCAGTACTTC | CSASPGQLTYEQYF | few | TRBV20-1 | NA | TRBJ2-7
TGCAGCGTCGGATGGACAGGGCGGTTTACTGAAGCTTTCTTT | CSVGWTGRFTEAFF | NA | TRBV29-1 | TRBD1 | TRBJ1-1
TGTGCCAGTAGTGCCACCACAGGGTCCGGCTATGGCTACACCTTC | CASSATTGSGYGYTF | once | TRBV19 | NA | TRBJ1-2
TGTGCCAGCAGCCCTCGTGGACTAGGGAACAATGAGCAGTTCTTC | CASSPRGLGNNEQFF | many | TRBV7-2 | TRBD2 | TRBJ2-1
TGTGCCAGCAGCCCCCAGAGGGGCGGACTCTATGGCTACACCTTC | CASSPQRGGLYGYTF | few | TRBV4-2 | NA | TRBJ1-2
TGTGCCAGCAGTGCCGGGACCTACACCGGGGAGCTGTTTTTT | CASSAGTYTGELFF | NA | TRBV10-3 | NA | TRBJ2-2
TGTGCCAGCAGTTTTGGGAGGGAGGGCACAGATACGCAGTATTTT | CASSFGREGTDTQYF | NA | TRBV27 | TRBD2 | TRBJ2-3
TGCGCCAGCAGCAAAGGACAGTCCTACGAGCAGTACTTC | CASSKGQSYEQYF | few | TRBV5-1 | NA | TRBJ2-7
TGTGCCACCCGGACAGGGACGACGGGCTACACCTTC | CATRTGTTGYTF | many | TRBV2 | TRBD1 | TRBJ1-2
TGTGCCACCAGTGAAGACAGAGCCTCCGGGGAGCTGTTTTTT | CATSEDRASGELFF | many | TRBV24-1 | NA | TRBJ2-2
TGTGCCAGCAGCCAATGGCCTGTACCCTACGAGCAGTACTTC | CASSQWPVPYEQYF | NA | TRBV3-1 | NA | TRBJ2-7
TGTGCCAGCAGCTTAGGCTCAGGGGGAATGAACACTGAAGCTTTCTTT | CASSLGSGGMNTEAFF | few | TRBV11-2 | TRBD1 | TRBJ1-1
TGTGCCAGCAGCTCGTGGGGCTATGGCTACACCTTC | CASSSWGYGYTF | many | TRBV5-6 | NA | TRBJ1-2
TGTGCCAGCAGCCTATCACTAGCAGGCAATGAGCAGTTCTTC | CASSLSLAGNEQFF | many | TRBV7-8 | NA | TRBJ2-1
TGTGCCAGCAGTTTAGGCAGGGGGGCCTATGGCTACACCTTC | CASSLGRGAYGYTF | many | TRBV12-3/TRBV12-4 | TRBD1 | TRBJ1-2
TGTGCCAGCAGCTTAGATTTTCAGCGGGGGGGATCCACAGATACGCAGTATTTT | CASSLDFQRGGSTDTQYF | few | TRBV11-2 | TRBD2 | TRBJ2-3